The entry below describes one T cell receptor beta chain. This sample also contains other DNA sequences that code for the same CDR3. The data stem from a study of Ad26.COV2.S vaccination and SARS-CoV-2 variants. On the study more broadly: Intramuscular Ad26.COV2.S at 5x10^10 or 1x10^11 viral particles.

Assay used: immunoSEQ multiplex PCR; TCRdb lists only in-frame clones, some missing. The sample consists of around 320,000 clones, 86% of them appearing once. Treatment here: 15 to 20 received Ad26.COV2.S at low or high dose, single or two shots; roughly five received placebo; per-sample allocation not given. All samples were drawn on day 63, counting from the first vaccine or placebo injection. The germline V and J ends were trimmed by 3 bases and 8 bases, with 7 bases remaining between them. There are 12 residues in the CDR3. The chain joins TRBV12-3 or TRBV12-4 to TRBJ1-4; no clear D. The receptor's source is a person aged 18-65 years who received the Ad26.COV2.S COVID-19 vaccine or a placebo. The sample in question was peripheral blood, obtained in a trial of Ad26.COV2.S vaccine versus placebo. CDR3 nucleotide sequence: TGTGCCAGCAGTTTGTTGGGGGAAAAACTGTTTTTT. Protein: CASSLLGEKLFF.